The 20 T cell receptor beta chains below all came from one sample that was sequenced in a study of shared clonotypes between healthy human individuals. CD45RO-negative, CCR7-positively selected cells formed the naive CD8 fraction, excluding terminally differentiated effector memory CD45RA+ cells. Sequenced by immunoSEQ multiplex PCR; TCRdb stores in-frame clones only, minus some. This table has 750,000 to 1,000,000 clones, 80% to 95% appearing once. Input material: naive CD8+ T cells sorted from blood. These receptor sequences come from a man aged 30-40 years in good health.

Only a few counts were recorded for this clone. The chain couples TRBV6-6 to TRBJ1-5, with TRBD1 matching over 7 bases. V lost 5 bases, J lost 0 bases, and 7 bases stayed unmatched. The germline CDR1 and CDR2 sequences are MNHNY and SVGAGI (reference sequence). This CDR3 has 16 residues. CDR3 region: CASSQLRQGSNQPQHF. CDR3 nucleotides: TGTGCCAGCAGTCAACTTCGACAGGGTAGCAATCAGCCCCAGCATTTT.

This clone was seen a single time. The chain employs TRBV14 and TRBJ2-1, with 11 nucleotides matching TRBD1. Germline lookup yields CDR1 SGHDN and CDR2 FVKESK. Trimming at V came to 4 bases and at J to 7 bases, leaving 6 bases not matched to a gene. This CDR3 contains 15 residues. CDR3 protein: CASSLGQGVRNEQFF. The CDR3 bases are TGTGCCAGCAGCCTGGGACAGGGGGTCCGGAATGAGCAGTTCTTC.

The genes are TRBV7-9 and TRBJ1-1; no firm D call. Per the germline V gene, CDR1 is SEHNR and CDR2 is FQNEAQ (reference sequence). V lost 5 bases, J lost 5 bases, and 12 bases lay in between. CDR3 length equals 13 residues. CDR3 protein: CASSPPLVTEAFF. In DNA, the CDR3 is TGTGCCAGCAGCCCCCCCTTGGTGACTGAAGCTTTCTTT.

This clone was seen many times. Distinct nucleotide sequences in the sample also encode this CDR3. The chain joins TRBV28 to TRBJ2-5; 9 bases are a match to TRBD2. Germline V lookup: CDR1 MDHEN, CDR2 SYDVKM. Trimming removed 6 bases from V and 5 bases from J; junction bases left unmatched: 7. The CDR3 is 14 residues long. The CDR3 protein is CASRPGLAQETQYF. The CDR3 nucleotides are TGTGCCAGCAGACCGGGACTAGCTCAGGAGACCCAGTACTTC.

This sequence joins TRBV5-1 and TRBJ2-7; the D is unclear. Germline loops: CDR1 SGHRS, CDR2 YFSETQ. The ends were cut back, 0 bases at V and 2 bases at J, with 9 bases in the middle. This CDR3 is built from 14 residues. The CDR3 sequence: CASSLVSFAYEQYF. The CDR3, as DNA: TGCGCCAGCAGCTTGGTTAGTTTCGCCTACGAGCAGTACTTC.

The rearrangement joins TRBV28 to TRBJ1-5; the match to TRBD1 covers 7 bases. The CDR3 contains 14 residues. J was trimmed by 9 bases and V by 4 bases; bases with no gene match: 9. Germline V gene sequence: CDR1 MDHEN, CDR2 SYDVKM. The CDR3, as DNA: TGTGCCAGCAGTTGGGGACAGAAGGCCCGGCCCCAGCATTTT. Protein: CASSWGQKARPQHF.

The V call is TRBV15, the J call TRBJ2-7; D gene uncertain. This CDR3 is built from 16 residues. In germline, CDR1 is LNHNV, CDR2 YYDKDF (reference sequence). The ends were cut back, 0 bases at V and 5 bases at J, with 17 bases in the middle. The CDR3 here is CATSRDGPAVADEQYF. The CDR3 DNA reads TGTGCCACCAGCAGAGATGGGCCTGCGGTCGCCGACGAGCAGTACTTC.

This sequence joins TRBV27 and TRBJ2-1, with TRBD2 identical over 7 bases. Trimming at V came to 2 bases and at J to 3 bases, leaving 7 bases not matched to a gene. The germline V gene encodes CDR1 MNHEY and CDR2 SMNVEV (reference sequence). CDR3 length: 16 amino acids. CDR3 protein: CASSLTSLADYNEQFF. CDR3 nucleotides: TGTGCCAGCAGTTTAACATCCCTAGCGGACTACAATGAGCAGTTCTTC.

V and J are TRBV19 and TRBJ2-5, with 7 bases fitting TRBD1. V trimming: 5 bases; J trimming: 5 bases; junction bases outside the gene matches: 11. Per the germline V gene, CDR1 is LNHDA and CDR2 is SQIVND (reference sequence). This CDR3 comprises 15 residues. The CDR3: CASSLQGNQEETQYF. The DNA for the CDR3 is TGTGCCAGTAGTTTACAGGGGAATCAGGAGGAGACCCAGTACTTC.

The chain is built from TRBV29-1 and TRBJ2-1; TRBD1 matches 10 bases. CDR3 length equals 13 residues. CDR1 SQVTM and CDR2 ANQGSEA come from the germline V gene. The V and J ends lost 7 bases and 9 bases, in that order; junction bases with no gene match: 9. This CDR3 reads CSGAGTGAGEQFF. DNA of the CDR3: TGCAGCGGCGCCGGGACAGGGGCGGGTGAGCAGTTCTTC.

V is TRBV15 and J is TRBJ2-1; D possibly uses TRBD1 or TRBD2 (5 bases each). Germline V gene sequence: CDR1 LNHNV, CDR2 YYDKDF (reference sequence). Trimming shortened V by 3 bases and J by 2 bases, and 17 bases separated the two germline ends. The CDR3 has 17 residues. The CDR3 nucleotides read TGTGCCACCAGCAGGAGGGGCGGAATCCGTGCCTACAATGAGCAGTTCTTC. Translated, it gives CATSRRGGIRAYNEQFF.

The chain employs TRBV14 and TRBJ2-3; weak D call: TRBD2 (5 bases). CDR3 length: 15 amino acids. CDR1 and CDR2 (germline): SGHDN, FVKESK. V shed 3 bases and J shed 2 bases, with 12 bases lying between them. For the CDR3, the DNA is TGTGCCAGCAGCCAGACTACCTCCGACACAGATACGCAGTATTTT. It is translated as CASSQTTSDTDTQYF.

Remarks on this clone: The sample carries other DNA sequences with the same CDR3. V gene TRBV6-5 combines with J gene TRBJ2-7, with unresolved D. This CDR3 has 15 amino acids. CDR1 is MNHEY and CDR2 is SVGAGI in the germline V gene. V gave up 0 bases and J gave up 0 bases, with 9 bases separating them. In DNA, the CDR3 is TGTGCCAGCAGTTACTCGAGAGAGAGCTCCTACGAGCAGTACTTC. It codes for CASSYSRESSYEQYF.

Concerning this clone itself: Other DNA sequences in the sample encode the same CDR3. CDR3 bases: TGTGCCAGCAGCTCGGGACTAGCGGGAGGCTACGAGCAGTACTTC. Its protein product is CASSSGLAGGYEQYF. The J gene is TRBJ2-7, the V gene TRBV7-9; 15 nucleotides match TRBD2. In germline, CDR1 is SEHNR, CDR2 FQNEAQ (reference sequence). V trimming: 4 bases; J trimming: 3 bases; junction bases outside the gene matches: 1. The CDR3 loop spans 15 amino acids. Supplemented by reference TRBV7-9 and TRBJ2-7, the full variable domain reads DTGVSQNPRHKITKRGQNVTFRCDPISEHNRLYWYRQTLGQGPEFLTYFQNEAQLEKSRLLSDRFSAERPKGSFSTLEIQRTEQGDSAMYLCASSSGLAGGYEQYFGPGTRLTVT.

The gene calls are TRBV9 and TRBJ1-2; maybe TRBD1 (5 bases). The germline V gene has CDR1 SGDLS and CDR2 YYNGEE. The CDR3 has 14 residues. Between the trimmed V and J ends, which lost 4 bases and 3 bases, there was a span of 13 bases. CDR3 coding DNA: TGTGCCAGCAGCCCGGGGGGGAGCGACTATGGCTACACCTTC. Translating it yields CASSPGGSDYGYTF. The variable domain in full, completed from reference TRBV9 and TRBJ1-2, reads DSGVTQTPKHLITATGQRVTLRCSPRSGDLSVYWYQQSLDQGLQFLIQYYNGEERAKGNILERFSAQQFPDLHSELNLSSLELGDSALYFCASSPGGSDYGYTFGSGTRLTVV.

J is TRBJ2-1 and V is TRBV18, with D unclear. Trimming cost V 3 bases and J 3 bases, with 12 bases left between them. From germline, CDR1 is KGHSH and CDR2 LQKENI. The CDR3 has 15 residues. The CDR3 nucleotides read TGTGCCAGCTCACCGACCGATCACGTCTACAATGAGCAGTTCTTC. Translated, it gives CASSPTDHVYNEQFF.

The chain couples TRBV29-1 to TRBJ2-1, with D hard to call. V was cut by 4 bases and J by 7 bases, with 20 bases left in between. Germline V gene data show CDR1 as SQVTM and CDR2 as ANQGSEA. This CDR3 contains 15 residues. The CDR3 DNA sequence: TGCAGCGTTGGAGAAACTTGGCCTCCACTTAATGAGCAGTTCTTC. Translating it yields CSVGETWPPLNEQFF.

The chain couples TRBV4-1 to TRBJ2-7, with 10 bases that match TRBD1. Germline values: CDR1 MGHRA, CDR2 YSYEKL. The CDR3 runs 16 residues. Trimming at V came to 3 bases and at J to 1 base, leaving 6 bases not matched to a gene. The CDR3 region has the DNA TGCGCCAGCAGCCACGACGGGACAGGGGCTTCCTACGAGCAGTACTTC. Its protein product is CASSHDGTGASYEQYF.

The rearrangement uses TRBV30 and TRBJ2-5; the D is unclear. Germline V lookup: CDR1 GTSNPN, CDR2 SVGIG (reference sequence). V lost 8 bases, J lost 8 bases, and 18 bases lay in between. CDR3 length: 12 residues. CDR3 amino acids: CAAYSERGTQYF. CDR3 nucleotide sequence: TGTGCCGCCTACAGCGAGAGAGGTACCCAGTACTTC.

This clone has just a few counts. The V gene is TRBV19, the J gene TRBJ2-7; 8 nucleotides line up with TRBD1. With V trimmed by 5 bases and J by 6 bases, 15 bases remained unmatched. The CDR3 extends over 16 amino acids. Germline-derived CDR1 and CDR2 are LNHDA and SQIVND (reference sequence). DNA for the CDR3: TGTGCCAGTAGTCTACGGACAGGGCTCGATCTTTCCGAGCAGTACTTC. Amino acids: CASSLRTGLDLSEQYF.